This T cell receptor beta chain was obtained from a study of blood T cell repertoires in COVID-19. The assay was immunoSEQ multiplex PCR, and TCRdb's table has in-frame clones only and misses some. Of about 320,000 clones in the sample, 89% were seen once. The germline V gene has CDR1 SGHTA and CDR2 FQGTGA. The CDR3 has 17 residues. V gave up 6 bases and J gave up 2 bases; unmatched junction bases: 10. The material sequenced was PBMCs or T cells enriched from blood (not recorded which). The receptor comes from a man in his sixties who had recovered from COVID-19. V gene TRBV7-3 combines with J gene TRBJ2-2; TRBD1 agrees at 9 bases. CDR3 in amino acids: CASSFLPGQGNTGELFF. The CDR3 DNA reads TGTGCCAGCAGTTTCTTACCGGGACAGGGAAACACCGGGGAGCTGTTTTTT.